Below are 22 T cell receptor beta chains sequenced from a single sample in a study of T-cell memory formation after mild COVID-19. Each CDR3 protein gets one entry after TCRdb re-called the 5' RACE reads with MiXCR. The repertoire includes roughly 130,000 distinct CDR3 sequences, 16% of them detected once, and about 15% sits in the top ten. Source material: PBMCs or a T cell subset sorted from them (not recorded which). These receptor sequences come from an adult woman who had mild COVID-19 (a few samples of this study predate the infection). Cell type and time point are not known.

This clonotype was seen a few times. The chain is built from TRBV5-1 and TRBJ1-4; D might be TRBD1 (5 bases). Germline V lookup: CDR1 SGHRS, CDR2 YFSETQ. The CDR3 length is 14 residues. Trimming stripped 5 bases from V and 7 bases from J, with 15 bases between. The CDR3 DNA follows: TGCGCCAGCAGTCTGGGACCGGCAGGTGAAAAACTGTTTTTT. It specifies CASSLGPAGEKLFF.

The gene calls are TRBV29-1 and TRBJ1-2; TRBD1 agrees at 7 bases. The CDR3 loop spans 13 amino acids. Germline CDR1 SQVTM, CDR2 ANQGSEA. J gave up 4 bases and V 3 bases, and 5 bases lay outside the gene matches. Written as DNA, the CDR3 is TGCAGCGTTGAGGGGGACAGCTCCTATGGCTACACCTTC. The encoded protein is CSVEGDSSYGYTF.

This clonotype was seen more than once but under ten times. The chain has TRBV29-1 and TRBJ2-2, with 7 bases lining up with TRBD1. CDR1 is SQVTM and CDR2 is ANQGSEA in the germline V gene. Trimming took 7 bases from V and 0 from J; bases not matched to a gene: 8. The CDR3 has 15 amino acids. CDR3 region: CSAATGTANTGELFF. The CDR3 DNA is TGCAGCGCCGCTACCGGGACAGCGAACACCGGGGAGCTGTTTTTT.

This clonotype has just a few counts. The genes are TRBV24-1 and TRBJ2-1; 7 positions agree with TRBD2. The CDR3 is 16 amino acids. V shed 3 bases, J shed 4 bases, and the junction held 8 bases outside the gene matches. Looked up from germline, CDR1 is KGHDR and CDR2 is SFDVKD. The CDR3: CATSDDAREGYNEQFF. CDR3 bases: TGTGCCACCAGTGATGATGCGAGGGAGGGGTACAATGAGCAGTTCTTC.

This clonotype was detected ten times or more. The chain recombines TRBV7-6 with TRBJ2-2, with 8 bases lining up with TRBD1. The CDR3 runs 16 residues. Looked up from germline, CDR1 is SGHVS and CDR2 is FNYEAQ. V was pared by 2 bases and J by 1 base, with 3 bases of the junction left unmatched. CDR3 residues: CASSLLGTGNTGELFF. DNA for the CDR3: TGTGCCAGCAGCTTACTAGGGACAGGGAACACCGGGGAGCTGTTTTTT.

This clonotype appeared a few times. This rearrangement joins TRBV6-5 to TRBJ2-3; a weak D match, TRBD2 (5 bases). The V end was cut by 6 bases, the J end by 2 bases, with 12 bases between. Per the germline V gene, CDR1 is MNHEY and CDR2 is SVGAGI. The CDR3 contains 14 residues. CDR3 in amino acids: CASRIERYTDTQYF. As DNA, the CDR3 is TGTGCCAGCAGGATAGAGCGGTACACAGATACGCAGTATTTT.

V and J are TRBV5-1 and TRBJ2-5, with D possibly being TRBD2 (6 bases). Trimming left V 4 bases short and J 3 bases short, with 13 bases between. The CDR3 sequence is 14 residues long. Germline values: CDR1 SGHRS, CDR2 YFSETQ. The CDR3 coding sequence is TGCGCCAGCAGCCACCGGGGACTGGAAGAGACCCAGTACTTC. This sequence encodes CASSHRGLEETQYF.

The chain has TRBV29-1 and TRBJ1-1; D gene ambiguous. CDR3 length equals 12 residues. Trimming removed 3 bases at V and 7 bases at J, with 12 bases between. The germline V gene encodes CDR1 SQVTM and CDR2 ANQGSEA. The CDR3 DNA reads TGCAGCGTTGATAACAGCTTGGGTGAAGCTTTCTTT. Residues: CSVDNSLGEAFF.

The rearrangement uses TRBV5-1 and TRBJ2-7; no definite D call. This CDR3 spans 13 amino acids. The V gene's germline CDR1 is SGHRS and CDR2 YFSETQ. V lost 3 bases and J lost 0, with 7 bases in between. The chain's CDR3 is CASSSLPSYEQYF. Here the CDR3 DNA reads TGCGCCAGCAGCTCTCTCCCCTCCTACGAGCAGTACTTC.

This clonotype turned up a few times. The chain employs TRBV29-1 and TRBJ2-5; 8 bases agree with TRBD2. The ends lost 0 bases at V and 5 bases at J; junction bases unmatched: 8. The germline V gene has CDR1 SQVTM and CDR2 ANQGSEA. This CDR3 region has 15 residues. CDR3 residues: CSVEDRERGTETQYF. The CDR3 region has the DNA TGCAGCGTTGAAGATCGGGAGCGGGGGACTGAGACCCAGTACTTC.

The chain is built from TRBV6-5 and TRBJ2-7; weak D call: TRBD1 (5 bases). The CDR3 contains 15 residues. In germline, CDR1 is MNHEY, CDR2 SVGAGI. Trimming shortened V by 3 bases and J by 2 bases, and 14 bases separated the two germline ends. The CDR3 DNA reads TGTGCCAGCAGTTATTCGGCAGGGTTAACCTACGAGCAGTACTTC. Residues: CASSYSAGLTYEQYF.

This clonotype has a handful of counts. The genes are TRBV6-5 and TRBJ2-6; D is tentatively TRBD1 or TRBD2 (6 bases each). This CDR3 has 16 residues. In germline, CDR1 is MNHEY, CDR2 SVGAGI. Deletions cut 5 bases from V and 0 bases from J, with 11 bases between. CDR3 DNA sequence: TGTGCCAGCAGTCCTCGGGGGCTCTCTGGGGCCAACGTCCTGACTTTC. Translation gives CASSPRGLSGANVLTF.

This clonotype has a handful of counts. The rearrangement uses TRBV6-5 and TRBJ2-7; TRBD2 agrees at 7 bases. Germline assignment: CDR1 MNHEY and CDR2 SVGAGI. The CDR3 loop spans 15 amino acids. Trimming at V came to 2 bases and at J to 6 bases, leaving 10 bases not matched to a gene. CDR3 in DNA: TGTGCCAGCAGTTACGGATGGGACGGGGGGACCGAGCAGTACTTC. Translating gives CASSYGWDGGTEQYF.

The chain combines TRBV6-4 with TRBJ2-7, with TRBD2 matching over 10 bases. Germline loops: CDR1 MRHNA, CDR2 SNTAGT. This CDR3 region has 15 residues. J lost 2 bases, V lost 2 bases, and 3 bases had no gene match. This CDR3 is CASSDRTSGAYEQYF. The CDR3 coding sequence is TGTGCCAGCAGTGACAGGACTAGCGGAGCCTACGAGCAGTACTTC.

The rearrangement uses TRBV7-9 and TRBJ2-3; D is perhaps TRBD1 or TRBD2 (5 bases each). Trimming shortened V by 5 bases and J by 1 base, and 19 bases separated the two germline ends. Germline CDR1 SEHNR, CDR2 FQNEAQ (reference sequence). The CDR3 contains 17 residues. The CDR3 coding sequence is TGTGCCAGCAGCGTACTCACGGGACGGGCTGGCACAGATACGCAGTATTTT. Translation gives CASSVLTGRAGTDTQYF.

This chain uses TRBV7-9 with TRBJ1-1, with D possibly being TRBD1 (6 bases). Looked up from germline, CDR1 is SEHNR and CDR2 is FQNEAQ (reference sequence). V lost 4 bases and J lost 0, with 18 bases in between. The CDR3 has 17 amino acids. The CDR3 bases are TGTGCCAGCAGCTCCCCTTTCGGGGGGCTAATGAACACTGAAGCTTTCTTT. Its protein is CASSSPFGGLMNTEAFF.

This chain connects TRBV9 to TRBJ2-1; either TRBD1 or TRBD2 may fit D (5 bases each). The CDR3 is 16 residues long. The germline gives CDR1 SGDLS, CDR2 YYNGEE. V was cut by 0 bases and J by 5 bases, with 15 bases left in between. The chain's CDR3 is CASSVVVRGPHNEQFF. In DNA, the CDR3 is TGTGCCAGCAGCGTAGTGGTTCGGGGCCCTCACAATGAGCAGTTCTTC.

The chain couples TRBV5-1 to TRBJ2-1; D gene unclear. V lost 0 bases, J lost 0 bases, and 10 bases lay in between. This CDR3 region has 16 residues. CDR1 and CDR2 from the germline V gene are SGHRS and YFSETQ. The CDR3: CASSLAGGLSYNEQFF. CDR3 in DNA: TGCGCCAGCAGCTTGGCCGGCGGTCTCTCCTACAATGAGCAGTTCTTC.

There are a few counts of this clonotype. The CDR3: CASSETRAYEQYF. CDR3 in DNA: TGTGCCAGCAGTGAAACGAGGGCCTACGAGCAGTACTTC. The rearrangement joins TRBV2 to TRBJ2-7, with D possibly matching TRBD2 (5 bases). V lost 2 bases and J lost 2, with 7 bases in between. Germline V gives CDR1 SNHLY, CDR2 FYNNEI. The CDR3 contains 13 residues.

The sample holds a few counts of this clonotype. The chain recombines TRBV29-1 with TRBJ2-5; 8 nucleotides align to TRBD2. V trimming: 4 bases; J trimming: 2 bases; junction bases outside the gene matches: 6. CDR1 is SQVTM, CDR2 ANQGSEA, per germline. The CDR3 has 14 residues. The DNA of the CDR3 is TGCAGCGTTGGCCCGGGGGGGAGGCAAGAGACCCAGTACTTC. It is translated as CSVGPGGRQETQYF.

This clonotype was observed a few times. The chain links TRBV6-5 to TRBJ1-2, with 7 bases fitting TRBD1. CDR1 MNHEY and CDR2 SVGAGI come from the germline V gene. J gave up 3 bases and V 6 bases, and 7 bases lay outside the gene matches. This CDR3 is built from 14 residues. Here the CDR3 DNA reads TGTGCCAGCAGCCGACAGGGAACCTACTATGGCTACACCTTC. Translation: CASSRQGTYYGYTF.

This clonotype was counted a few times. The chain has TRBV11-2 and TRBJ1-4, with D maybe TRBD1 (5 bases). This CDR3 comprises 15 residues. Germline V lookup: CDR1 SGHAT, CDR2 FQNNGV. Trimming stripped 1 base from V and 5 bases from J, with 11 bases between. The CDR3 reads CASSLGQGVNEKLFF. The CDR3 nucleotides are TGTGCCAGCAGCTTAGGCCAGGGAGTGAATGAAAAACTGTTTTTT.